The source of this T cell receptor (beta chain) is a study of T cell responses to AZD1222 COVID-19 vaccine. The study's findings and limits: Only 5 or 6 individuals given AZD1222 were seropositive at baseline. The study reported that nearly half of spike-specific TCRs target unmutated variant regions. Scientists sampled the repertoires only once the peak T cell response had passed.

V was clipped by 2 bases and J by 5 bases, with 6 bases between them. CDR1 MNHEY and CDR2 SVGEGT come from the germline V gene. CDR3 length equals 12 residues. Produced via immunoSEQ multiplex PCR; TCRdb's table is partial and in-frame only. The table records 100,000 to 150,000 clones, about 90% of them present only once. Concerning this clone itself: Its antigen is as yet unknown.

This clonotype was obtained from an adult in good health. V is TRBV6-2 or TRBV6-3 and J is TRBJ1-2; D is unresolved. The sequenced sample was peripheral blood, obtained on day 0 of AZD1222 vaccination. CDR3 sequence (DNA): TGTGCCAGCAGTTACGCGGGGTATGGCTACACCTTC. It translates to CASSYAGYGYTF.